The subject of this entry is one TCR beta chain. Clones were sequenced by immunoSEQ multiplex PCR, and TCRdb holds only the in-frame ones, with some missing. This table has roughly 2.6 million clones, around nine tenths appearing once. The record originates from a study of shared clonotypes between healthy human individuals. Study-level background: Per donor, three plates held CD4 naive cells, three held CD4 memory, two held CD8 naive and one held CD8 memory.

CDR1 MNHNY and CDR2 SVGAGI come from the germline V gene (reference sequence). The CDR3 contains 16 residues. V gave up 7 bases and J gave up 1 base, with 19 bases separating them. The gene calls are TRBV6-6 and TRBJ1-1; a possible D gene is TRBD1 (5 bases). The receptor's source is a man aged 18 to 30 in good health. Sequencing input: naive CD4+ T cells sorted from blood. Subset indicated: CD45RA+ positively selected. The CDR3 nucleotides are TGTGCCAGCAATCCCTTAGCCGGGGGATCGAACACTGAAGCTTTCTTT. It is translated as CASNPLAGGSNTEAFF.